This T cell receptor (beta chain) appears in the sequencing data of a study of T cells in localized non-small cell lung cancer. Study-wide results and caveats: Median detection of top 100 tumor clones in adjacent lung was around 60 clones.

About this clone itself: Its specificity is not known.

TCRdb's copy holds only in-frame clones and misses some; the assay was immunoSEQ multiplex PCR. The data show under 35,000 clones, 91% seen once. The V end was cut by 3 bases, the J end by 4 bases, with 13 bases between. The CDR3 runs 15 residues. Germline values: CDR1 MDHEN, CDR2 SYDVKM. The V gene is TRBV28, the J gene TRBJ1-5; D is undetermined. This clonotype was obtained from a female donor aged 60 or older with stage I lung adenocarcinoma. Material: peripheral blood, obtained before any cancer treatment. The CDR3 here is CASSLPNRVNQPQHF. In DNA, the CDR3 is TGTGCCAGCAGTTTGCCGAATCGTGTTAATCAGCCCCAGCATTTT.